This entry lists 18 T cell receptor beta chains sequenced from one sample in a study of T cell repertoires in cytomegalovirus infection. These receptors are not linked to any known antigen. TCRdb recomputed calls from the reads with MiXCR, one row per CDR3 protein. The sample contains 200,000 to 250,000 distinct CDR3 sequences, 35% to 45% of which appear only once. Material: CD8+ T cells from cultured PBMCs, obtained from culture after CMV antigen stimulation. These TCRs come from a human donor in good health (CMV status not recorded). Some clones in this sample may be carry-over from other donors' samples.

Only a few counts were recorded for this clonotype. CDR3 nucleotides: TGCAGCGTTGAAGATCCCGGCGGGAATGGCTACACCTTC. It translates to CSVEDPGGNGYTF. V and J are TRBV29-1 and TRBJ1-2, with D unclear. The V gene lost 0 bases and the J gene lost 6 bases, with 11 bases spanning the gap. This CDR3 is built from 13 residues. Germline V gene lookup returns CDR1 SQVTM and CDR2 ANQGSEA.

This clonotype was counted a few times. V usage is TRBV6-5 and J usage is TRBJ2-5; D tentatively reads TRBD1 or TRBD2 (5 bases each). Per the germline V gene, CDR1 is MNHEY and CDR2 is SVGAGI. The CDR3 extends over 18 amino acids. V lost 2 bases and J 2 bases, leaving 21 bases between the germline ends. The CDR3 loop is CASSYTGIGGRAQETQYF. DNA for the CDR3: TGTGCCAGCAGTTACACCGGGATCGGCGGCAGGGCTCAAGAGACCCAGTACTTC.

V gene TRBV7-8 combines with J gene TRBJ2-3; 9 positions agree with TRBD2. CDR3 length: 14 residues. The trim removed 5 bases at V and 5 bases at J, leaving 5 bases unmatched. Germline V gene lookup returns CDR1 SGHVS and CDR2 FQNEAQ. The CDR3 sequence: CASSPGLALDTQYF. The CDR3 DNA reads TGTGCCAGCAGCCCGGGACTAGCATTAGATACGCAGTATTTT.

The chain recombines TRBV2 with TRBJ2-5; 14 nucleotides match TRBD2. The germline CDR1 and CDR2 sequences are SNHLY and FYNNEI. Trimming took 6 bases from V and 5 from J; bases not matched to a gene: 5. The CDR3 spans 15 residues. In DNA form, the CDR3 reads TGTGCCAGCAGGGGGACTAGCGGGGGACTTGAGACCCAGTACTTC. It specifies CASRGTSGGLETQYF.

This clonotype was seen repeatedly, ten times or more. The rearrangement uses TRBV7-2 and TRBJ1-2; D is ambiguous. This CDR3 region has 14 residues. The V end lost 5 bases, the J end lost 2 bases, and 12 bases lay between the germline ends. Per the germline V gene, CDR1 is SGHTA and CDR2 is FQGNSA. Written as DNA, the CDR3 is TGTGCCAGCAGCCCCCTTCTGGAAAACTATGGCTACACCTTC. This sequence encodes CASSPLLENYGYTF.

This clonotype was recorded at least ten times. The chain uses TRBV11-2 and TRBJ2-1, with 12 positions matching TRBD2. CDR1 SGHAT and CDR2 FQNNGV come from the germline V gene. Trimming at V came to 4 bases and at J to 3 bases, leaving 10 bases not matched to a gene. The CDR3 is made up of 18 amino acids. CDR3 bases: TGTGCCAGCAGCTCAAGTCAAACTAGCGGGAGGTACTACAATGAGCAGTTCTTC. Translation gives CASSSSQTSGRYYNEQFF.

V usage is TRBV24-1 and J usage is TRBJ2-7; 12 bases fit TRBD2. Germline V gene lookup returns CDR1 KGHDR and CDR2 SFDVKD. The length of the CDR3 is 16 residues. With 3 bases clipped from V and 4 bases from J, the junction kept 6 bases outside the gene matches. The DNA for the CDR3 is TGTGCCACCAGTGATCCCCTAGCGGGAGGGGGATACGAGCAGTACTTC. This gives the protein CATSDPLAGGGYEQYF.

This clonotype turned up a few times. This chain uses TRBV7-3 with TRBJ1-4; D uncertain. The CDR3 loop spans 12 amino acids. The V gene lost 7 bases and the J gene lost 13 bases, with 16 bases spanning the gap. The germline V gene has CDR1 SGHTA and CDR2 FQGTGA. CDR3 sequence (DNA): TGTGCCAGCAACCTTACGAAGGAAGGACTGTTTTTT. Translation gives CASNLTKEGLFF.

This clonotype has more than one count but fewer than ten. V and J are TRBV28 and TRBJ2-7; TRBD1 matches 9 bases. The CDR3 spans 16 residues. CDR1 and CDR2 from the germline V gene are MDHEN and SYDVKM. With V trimmed by 6 bases and J by 1 base, 10 bases remained unmatched. As DNA, the CDR3 is TGTGCCAGCAGCCGCATTCCGGGACAGGGATCCTACGAGCAGTACTTC. Its protein is CASSRIPGQGSYEQYF. Filled out from reference TRBV28 and TRBJ2-7, the complete variable domain reads DVKVTQSSRYLVKRTGEKVFLECVQDMDHENMFWYRQDPGLGLRLIYFSYDVKMKEKGDIPEGYSVSREKKERFSLILESASTNQTSMYLCASSRIPGQGSYEQYFGPGTRLTVT.

This chain joins TRBV28 and TRBJ1-1; D gene ambiguous. CDR3 length: 14 residues. V lost 2 bases and J 4 bases, leaving 11 bases between the germline ends. CDR1 and CDR2 from the germline V gene are MDHEN and SYDVKM. In nucleotides, the CDR3 is TGTGCCAGCAGTTTAGTCGCTTTGGGCACTGAAGCTTTCTTT. This translates into CASSLVALGTEAFF.

This clonotype appeared a few times. The CDR3 coding sequence is TGTGCCAGCTGTAGGGCGGGAGCGGGTGAGACCCAGTACTTC. Translated, it gives CASCRAGAGETQYF. J is TRBJ2-5 and V is TRBV7-2, with 7 bases that match TRBD2. Germline CDR1 reads SGHTA; CDR2 reads FQGNSA. Trimming cost V 8 bases and J 5 bases; bases outside gene matches: 11. The CDR3 loop spans 14 amino acids.

The sample holds many counts of this clonotype. The chain employs TRBV6-1 and TRBJ1-1; TRBD1 is a possible D gene (5 bases). The V end lost 6 bases, the J end lost 1 base, and 12 bases lay between the germline ends. Per germline, CDR1 MNHNS and CDR2 SASEGT. The CDR3 length is 14 residues. DNA of the CDR3: TGTGCCAGCAGACTGGGAGGGGCGAACACTGAAGCTTTCTTT. This translates into CASRLGGANTEAFF.

The V gene is TRBV27, the J gene TRBJ2-7, with D perhaps matching TRBD1 or TRBD2 (5 bases each). CDR1 and CDR2 (germline): MNHEY, SMNVEV (reference sequence). The V end lost 5 bases, the J end lost 2 bases, and 16 bases lay between the germline ends. The CDR3 spans 15 residues. The CDR3 reads CASSRSGLVTYEQYF. The CDR3 nucleotides read TGTGCCAGCAGTCGATCGGGGCTTGTTACCTACGAGCAGTACTTC.

In this sample, this clonotype turned up many times. The rearrangement joins TRBV7-2 to TRBJ2-5; 11 nucleotides align to TRBD2. This CDR3 has 16 residues. The V segment lost 5 bases and the J segment 1 base; nucleotides outside the gene matches: 6. Germline V gene data show CDR1 as SGHTA and CDR2 as FQGNSA. CDR3 DNA sequence: TGTGCCAGCAGCCGAGCGGGACTAGCGGTCCAAGAGACCCAGTACTTC. This codes for CASSRAGLAVQETQYF.

The CDR3 sequence: CARSHRVEQTDTQYF. CDR3 coding DNA: TGTGCCAGAAGCCATAGGGTGGAACAAACAGATACGCAGTATTTT. The genes are TRBV6-8 and TRBJ2-3; D gene ambiguous. This CDR3 comprises 15 residues. Germline V lookup: CDR1 MNHGY, CDR2 SAAAGT. The germline V and J ends were trimmed by 9 bases and 3 bases, with 19 bases remaining between them.

This CDR3 reads CASSLGVRGGGELFF. Written as DNA, the CDR3 is TGTGCCAGCAGCTTAGGGGTTCGGGGAGGCGGGGAGCTGTTTTTT. The genes are TRBV7-8 and TRBJ2-2; tentatively, D is TRBD2 (6 bases). V dropped 1 base and J dropped 7 bases, with 13 bases sitting between them. The germline V gene encodes CDR1 SGHVS and CDR2 FQNEAQ. The CDR3 consists of 15 residues.

This clonotype was found a few times. The gene calls are TRBV6-2 or TRBV6-3 and TRBJ2-7; 8 bases are shared with TRBD1. CDR1 and CDR2 (germline): MNHEY, SVGEGT. J lost 3 bases, V lost 4 bases, and 5 bases had no gene match. This CDR3 region has 14 residues. For the CDR3, the DNA is TGTGCCAGCAGTTCGGACAGGGTCTACTACGAGCAGTACTTC. It yields the protein CASSSDRVYYEQYF.

This clonotype was seen a handful of times. V gene TRBV25-1 combines with J gene TRBJ1-1, with D possibly matching TRBD1 (5 bases). V lost 2 bases to trimming and J lost 1 base, with 8 bases between them. This CDR3 is 14 amino acids long. Germline values: CDR1 MGHDK, CDR2 SYGVNS. The CDR3 sequence: CASSETGGNTEAFF. The CDR3, as DNA: TGTGCCAGCAGTGAAACAGGCGGGAACACTGAAGCTTTCTTT.